A selection of T cell receptor beta chains follows, all from one sample in a study of response to subunit inactivated influenza vaccine. In TCRdb, the RT-PCR reads were re-called with MiXCR into one record per CDR3 protein. The repertoire includes fewer than 750,000 distinct CDR3 sequences, about 14% of them detected once, and approximately 10% sits in the top ten. The sample consisted of PBMCs from blood, taken 11 to 12 days after vaccination. The source of these receptors is a man aged 45-65 years who received an inactivated influenza vaccine. CDR3s include the opening cysteine and the closing phenylalanine or tryptophan. D genes are given only for firm matches. The size field is filled for only some rows; it gives once, few, many or a size class.

CDR3nt | CDR3aa | v_gene | len | d_gene | abundance | j_gene
TGTGCCAGCAGCCAAGATGGTACCCGGATCTTGGAGCAGTACTTC | CASSQDGTRILEQYF | TRBV3-1 | 15 | NA | once | TRBJ2-7
TGTGCCAGCAGTTACGCTTCCGCGGGCCGTGAGCAGTTCTTC | CASSYASAGREQFF | TRBV6-5 | 14 | NA | few | TRBJ2-1
TGTGCCAGCAGCCCCCTCCCCGGGGGAGATCAGCCCCAGCATTTT | CASSPLPGGDQPQHF | TRBV7-9 | 15 | NA | few | TRBJ1-5
TGCAGCGTTGAAGGATGGGGAGGTGAATATTCGCAGTTCTTC | CSVEGWGGEYSQFF | TRBV29-1 | 14 | NA | NA | TRBJ2-1
TGCAGTGCGACCCCGGCCGGACTAGAGAGCACAGATACGCAGTATTTT | CSATPAGLESTDTQYF | TRBV20-1 | 16 | TRBD2 | few | TRBJ2-3
TGTGCCAGCAGTCATAGCGGGAGCTCCTACAATGAGCAGTTCTTC | CASSHSGSSYNEQFF | TRBV28 | 15 | TRBD2 | NA | TRBJ2-1
TGTGCCAGCAGCCAAGTAGTTTTCGGACAGGGAATCAATGAGCAGTTCTTC | CASSQVVFGQGINEQFF | TRBV3-1 | 17 | TRBD1 | many | TRBJ2-1
TGTGCCAGCAGTCCCACCCCCTACGAGCAGTACTTC | CASSPTPYEQYF | TRBV18 | 12 | NA | many | TRBJ2-7
TGCGCCAGCAGCCAAGACACCAGGAGCACTGAAGCTTTCTTT | CASSQDTRSTEAFF | TRBV4-3 | 14 | NA | NA | TRBJ1-1
TGTGCCAGCAGCTTATCCGTGACCTCGGCTAACTATGGCTACACCTTC | CASSLSVTSANYGYTF | TRBV7-2 | 16 | NA | NA | TRBJ1-2
TGCGCCAGCAGCGCTGGACTAGCGGGGGGCCGGATCAATGAGCAGTTCTTC | CASSAGLAGGRINEQFF | TRBV5-1 | 17 | TRBD2 | few | TRBJ2-1
TGTGCCAGCAGTTACTTCCGACTCCAGCAGTACTTC | CASSYFRLQQYF | TRBV6-2/TRBV6-3 | 12 | NA | few | TRBJ2-7
TGTGCCAGCAGTTCACAGGGTATCGACATTCAGTACTTC | CASSSQGIDIQYF | TRBV28 | 13 | NA | NA | TRBJ2-4
TGTGCCAGCAGCTTAGGTGATGCGGGACTAGCGGGGTACAATGAGCAGTTCTTC | CASSLGDAGLAGYNEQFF | TRBV11-2 | 18 | TRBD2 | few | TRBJ2-1
TGTGCCAGCAGAGTTGGGAGCTCCTACAATGAGCAGTTCTTC | CASRVGSSYNEQFF | TRBV28 | 14 | NA | few | TRBJ2-1
TGCAGTGCTAGAAACGTACGAGTCAGCGGGAGGGCCAATGAGCAGTTCTTC | CSARNVRVSGRANEQFF | TRBV20-1 | 17 | TRBD2 | few | TRBJ2-1
TGTGCCAGCAGCTTAGCCTCGTTCCGGGGGCTGCAGACCCAGTACTTC | CASSLASFRGLQTQYF | TRBV7-6 | 16 | NA | few | TRBJ2-5
TGTGCCAGCAGTTACTTTCGGCCTACTAGCACAGATACGCAGTATTTT | CASSYFRPTSTDTQYF | TRBV6-5 | 16 | NA | few | TRBJ2-3
TGTGCCAGCAGTTTATCGACAGGTAATGTTCCCCAGCATTTT | CASSLSTGNVPQHF | TRBV12-3/TRBV12-4 | 14 | NA | many | TRBJ1-5
TGTGCCAGCAGCCAAGGATCAAGGGACTATGGCTACACCTTC | CASSQGSRDYGYTF | TRBV3-1 | 14 | NA | many | TRBJ1-2
TGCAGTGCTAGAGACCCAGCGGGAGTCGGGGCAGATACGCAGTATTTT | CSARDPAGVGADTQYF | TRBV20-1 | 16 | TRBD2 | NA | TRBJ2-3
TGTGCCAGCAGCTTAGTCGGGACTAGCGGGACGGGGGAGCAGTACTTC | CASSLVGTSGTGEQYF | TRBV7-2 | 16 | TRBD2 | NA | TRBJ2-7
TGTGCCAGCATCACCGGGACAGCGAACACCGGGGAGCTGTTTTTT | CASITGTANTGELFF | TRBV28 | 15 | TRBD1 | few | TRBJ2-2
TGTGCCAGCAGCTCCCCTGAGGCTGAAGCTTTCTTT | CASSSPEAEAFF | TRBV7-9 | 12 | NA | few | TRBJ1-1
TGCGCCAGCAGCTACGCAACAGGGGGGCGCTACGAGCAGTACTTC | CASSYATGGRYEQYF | TRBV5-1 | 15 | TRBD1 | few | TRBJ2-7
TGTGCCAGCAGTAAGCGGGGGGGCCAAGATACGCAGTATTTT | CASSKRGGQDTQYF | TRBV12-3/TRBV12-4 | 14 | TRBD2 | few | TRBJ2-3
TGTGCCAGCGACCCGGGACTAGCGGCCCCAGATACGCAGTATTTT | CASDPGLAAPDTQYF | TRBV7-9 | 15 | TRBD2 | NA | TRBJ2-3
TGCGCCAGCATCCCAGGACATGGAAACACCATATATTTT | CASIPGHGNTIYF | TRBV4-1 | 13 | NA | NA | TRBJ1-3
TGTGCCAGCAGCTTAGGCCCGGGACAGGGCTACAATGAGCAGTTCTTC | CASSLGPGQGYNEQFF | TRBV11-2 | 16 | TRBD1 | few | TRBJ2-1
TGTGCCAGCAGTTCAGGGAAGCAAGAGACCCAGTACTTC | CASSSGKQETQYF | TRBV6-6 | 13 | NA | few | TRBJ2-5
TGTGCCAGCAGCTCAACAACCCCCCACGAGCAGTACTTC | CASSSTTPHEQYF | TRBV7-8 | 13 | NA | NA | TRBJ2-7
TGCAGCGTTGGGACGGACCCTTTTTCAATGAACACTGAAGCTTTCTTT | CSVGTDPFSMNTEAFF | TRBV29-1 | 16 | NA | few | TRBJ1-1
TGCAGTGCTAGTCCCAGCGCAAAAAACACCGGGGAGCTGTTTTTT | CSASPSAKNTGELFF | TRBV20-1 | 15 | NA | NA | TRBJ2-2
TGTGCCAGCACCCAAGGAAGACAGGGAGGATGGCAGTACTTC | CASTQGRQGGWQYF | TRBV2 | 14 | NA | few | TRBJ2-7
TGCGCCAGCAGCTTGGAAGGAGCCAGGAACACTGAAGCTTTCTTT | CASSLEGARNTEAFF | TRBV5-1 | 15 | NA | NA | TRBJ1-1